One and the same sample provided the 10 T cell receptor beta chains below, sequenced in a study of identical twins. A single record per CDR3 protein comes from TCRdb applying MiXCR to the 5' RACE reads. Among approximately 1.8 million distinct CDR3 sequences listed, about 31% were seen once. The sequenced material came from cord blood. These receptors came from a newborn girl in good health.

This clonotype was picked up a small number of times. The rearrangement uses TRBV7-9 and TRBJ2-7; D not resolved. The CDR3 is 14 residues long. Germline values: CDR1 SEHNR, CDR2 FQNEAQ (reference sequence). The V and J ends lost 1 base and 5 bases respectively, with 12 bases between them. The CDR3 reads CASSLGGSRNEQYF. CDR3 nucleotide sequence: TGTGCCAGCAGCTTAGGGGGATCTCGCAACGAGCAGTACTTC.

V is TRBV7-9 and J is TRBJ1-2; D might be TRBD1 (5 bases). The CDR3 runs to 13 residues. Trimming stripped 6 bases from V and 10 bases from J, with 18 bases between. Germline V gene data show CDR1 as SEHNR and CDR2 as FQNEAQ (reference sequence). This CDR3 is CASRVPSGKDYTF. CDR3 sequence (DNA): TGTGCCAGCAGAGTACCGTCAGGGAAAGACTACACCTTC.

This chain links TRBV10-3 with TRBJ2-3, with 10 bases that match TRBD2. This CDR3 comprises 18 residues. Trimming at V came to 6 bases and at J to 0 bases, leaving 12 bases not matched to a gene. Germline loops: CDR1 ENHRY, CDR2 SYGVKD. DNA of the CDR3: TGTGCCATCAGCGGGGCTAGCGGGGGCCTCTTGAGCACAGATACGCAGTATTTT. This gives the protein CAISGASGGLLSTDTQYF.

V and J are TRBV5-1 and TRBJ2-1; D may be TRBD1 or TRBD2 (5 bases each). From germline, CDR1 is SGHRS and CDR2 YFSETQ. V was shortened by 6 bases and J by 4 bases, with 11 bases between the two germline ends. The CDR3 contains 13 residues. This CDR3 reads CASTPRGYNEQFF. Written as DNA, the CDR3 is TGCGCCAGCACCCCGAGGGGTTACAATGAGCAGTTCTTC.

V gene TRBV7-2 combines with J gene TRBJ2-1; TRBD2 might be the D (6 bases). The J call may be mistaken, given a closer DNA end match to TRBJ2-7. Germline CDR1 reads SGHTA; CDR2 reads FQGNSA. CDR3 length equals 17 residues. This CDR3 is CASSSSDYQYSYNEQYF. The CDR3 DNA sequence: TGTGCCAGCAGCTCCTCGGACTACCAGTACTCCTACAATGAGCAGTACTTC.

The rearrangement links TRBV4-2 to TRBJ2-5; 7 positions agree with TRBD2. This CDR3 region has 16 residues. From germline, CDR1 is LGHNA and CDR2 YNFKEQ. The trim removed 4 bases at V and 2 bases at J, leaving 10 bases unmatched. CDR3 coding DNA: TGTGCCAGCAGCCCTACGAGGGGCGGGAGACAAGAGACCCAGTACTTC. Protein sequence: CASSPTRGGRQETQYF.

This clonotype turned up a few times. This chain links TRBV13 with TRBJ2-3; D is perhaps TRBD2 (7 bases). The ends were cut back, 2 bases at V and 2 bases at J, with 14 bases in the middle. The CDR3 loop spans 16 amino acids. CDR1 and CDR2 from the germline V gene are PRHDT and FYEKMQ (reference sequence). This CDR3 reads CASSLSGDIFTDTQYF. CDR3 sequence (DNA): TGTGCCAGCAGCTTAAGCGGGGACATATTCACAGATACGCAGTATTTT.

The chain employs TRBV12-3 or TRBV12-4 and TRBJ1-4; D call uncertain. The V end was cut by 3 bases, the J end by 2 bases, with 4 bases between. This CDR3 contains 13 residues. The CDR3 sequence is CASSLYTNEKLFF. DNA of the CDR3: TGTGCCAGCAGTTTGTATACTAATGAAAAACTGTTTTTT.

The rearrangement uses TRBV7-8 and TRBJ2-7, with D perhaps TRBD1 (6 bases). Germline CDR1 SGHVS, CDR2 FQNEAQ. Trimming removed 1 base from V and 2 bases from J, with 12 bases in between. This CDR3 is built from 15 residues. This CDR3 is CASSLGGHLAYEQYF. CDR3 bases: TGTGCCAGCAGCTTAGGGGGACACTTGGCCTACGAGCAGTACTTC.

The rearrangement links TRBV27 to TRBJ2-7, with TRBD1 matching over 7 bases. CDR3 length: 15 residues. V trimming: 3 bases; J trimming: 7 bases; junction bases outside the gene matches: 12. Germline V gene lookup returns CDR1 MNHEY and CDR2 SMNVEV (reference sequence). The CDR3 loop is CASSLSPTGPNEQYF. The CDR3 coding sequence is TGTGCCAGCAGTTTGTCACCGACAGGGCCTAATGAGCAGTACTTC.